The subject of this entry is one TCR beta chain. Its target is not known. This CDR3 is built from 12 residues. V shed 6 bases and J shed 6 bases, with 12 bases lying between them. Germline V gene data show CDR1 as DFQATT and CDR2 as SNEGSKA (reference sequence). These data belong to a study of blood T cells in healthy people across ages. Study as a whole: Capture by template switching was about one barcoded beta molecule per two T cells.

Study findings and constraints: Diversity of TCR beta per million T cells declined in a roughly linear way with age.

A second PCR, run for 7 to 11 cycles, used a sample-barcoded 5' primer plus a J-beta primer mix. The yield of each sample was at least 2.5 million CDR3-containing paired-end reads. TCRdb reanalysed the 5' RACE reads using MiXCR and keeps one entry per CDR3 protein. The sample has about 680,000 distinct CDR3 sequences, about 52% seen once. Material: blood. This chain uses TRBV20-1 with TRBJ2-1, with D possibly matching TRBD2 (6 bases). The TCR comes from an older woman in good health. Written as DNA, the CDR3 is TGCAGTGCCGGGGGACTCTTCAATGAGCAGTTCTTC. The encoded protein is CSAGGLFNEQFF.